This TCR beta chain is from a study of cytomegalovirus exposure and HLA in healthy donors (dated by TCRdb to about 2017). Regarding the study in general: In an earlier analysis of several hundred of the donors, approximately 300 Gb of sequence data and 120 million or so unique TCR beta sequences from 150 million to 200 million T cells were reported. An early release covering about 600 HLA-typed donors comprised about 310 gigabases of sequencing data and around 86 million unique TCR sequences. Of the roughly 400 genotyped donors, approximately 80% were placed in the genetic ancestry cluster associated with self-reported Caucasian donors. The study aimed to test whether signatures of past pathogen exposure could be identified by cataloging public T cell receptors. The study profiled the T cell repertoires of hundreds of subjects by immunosequencing and related them to cytomegalovirus serostatus. In addition to the first cohort of roughly 670 subjects, a separate validation cohort of 120 different subjects was used. The study combined high-throughput TCR immunosequencing, statistical association of individual TCRs with disease status, and machine learning to predict cytomegalovirus infection status. A later analysis re-examined previously published TCR beta repertoires from 500 to 700 donors and added high-resolution HLA genotyping to investigate patterns of TCR occurrence. Rather than drawing on any new phenotypic data, the later analysis identified candidate immune exposures from TCR beta sequences and the way those sequences occurred across donors. In an earlier analysis of roughly 580 of the donors, high-throughput TCR beta sequencing was used to judge whether each TCR beta V gene segment behaved as functional or pseudogenic. Donor age, sex, ethnicity and CMV serostatus were compiled alongside the repertoire data. In a later genetic analysis, genome-wide SNP genotypes for about three fifths of the roughly 670 donors were used, and that subset was treated as a discovery cohort. Every repertoire in the discovery cohort had been generated on one and the same sequencing platform. HLA typing covered class I and class II loci at four-digit resolution. The number of typed donors differed by locus: about 620-640 for A, B, C, DRB1 and DQB1; 522 for DQA1; around 580 for DPA1; and roughly 490 for DPB1. A handful of DR-DQ haplotypes were handled as single units for association and clustering because linkage in the cohort was strong. Across some 400 genotyped donors of the cohort, an average of about 250,000 unique TCR beta nucleotide sequences per donor were sequenced, and roughly a sixth of those sequences were non-productive.

Preparation of the library involved the immunoSEQ multiplex PCR assay. For the multiplex PCR, a mixture combining 60 forward primers for TCR Vbeta segments and 13 reverse primers for TCR Jbeta segments was used. A multiplex PCR assay on genomic DNA amplified the CDR3 region of rearranged TCR beta genes. The Illumina HiSeq System was used to sequence the amplified TCR beta libraries as 87-base-pair reads. The study's processing was this. A later analysis tallied 70 million to 100 million unique TCR beta chains across the 700 or so repertoires, and around 9.9 million of those chains were shared by two or more donors. Raw reads were error-corrected and collapsed into unique sequences with a nearest-neighbor algorithm that merged closely related sequences to remove PCR and sequencing errors. To assign V, D and J gene segments, CDR3 sequences were aligned to IMGT reference sequences. For a sequence to be retained, a match of at least six nucleotides was required to both a V gene segment and a J gene segment. A rearrangement counted as productive if the CDR3 had no stop codons and remained in frame with V and J, and every other rearrangement counted as non-productive. CDR3 was defined by IMGT convention, running from the second conserved V-encoded cysteine to the conserved J-encoded phenylalanine. In an earlier analysis of 500 to 650 of the donors, sequences lacking an unambiguous match to a single V gene segment were excluded. An earlier analysis of roughly 590 of the donors called V segments functional above 56.7% productive rearrangements and segregating when the between-donor standard deviation exceeded 5%. A statistical classification framework was built for diagnosing cytomegalovirus status from the catalog of TCR beta chain sequences. In a later analysis, TCR nucleotide sequences were compared against IMGT/GENE-DB human TR gene sequences so that V and J genes could be assigned. Using the TCRdist pipeline, a later analysis assigned CDR3 sequences along with most-parsimonious VDJ recombination scenarios. In a later analysis, each TCR beta chain was defined by its CDR3 amino acid sequence together with its V-gene family, and reads lacking a unique V-gene family were excluded. In a later analysis, approximately 640 highly shared, low-generation-probability nucleotide sequences were removed to address suspected cross-contamination and a sequencing artifact. In a later analysis, a clonal expansion index was calculated for each public chain from normalized within-repertoire ranks of inferred template counts. Generation probabilities in a later analysis came from a VDJ recombination model fitted to out-of-frame rearrangements, and those results were checked against IGoR. Hypergeometric tests were used in a later analysis to score TCR-TCR, TCR-HLA and TCR-CMV co-occurrence, with a repertoire-size bias correction applied to the TCR pairs. False discovery rates were estimated in a later analysis by permuting HLA or CMV assignments 20 times. A later analysis grouped co-occurring TCRs with DBSCAN, adding TCRdist sequence similarity when clustering within HLA-allele-positive subsets. Repertoires with fewer than 30,000 or more than 120,000 public chains were left out of co-occurrence clustering, as were about 5 repertoires with anomalous nucleotide sharing. This immuneACCESS table, as held by TCRdb, lists in-frame sequences with V and J called but not all clones. Of the missing ones, under half trace to an unresolved V gene in checked studies; the others have no known cause. V and J calls and clone size are given by that table; D and trimming were obtained from the DNA. For this sample there are about 130,000 clones; 80% appear just once. About 9.2% of the sample belongs to the ten largest clones.

As for this clone: The antigen this receptor binds is unknown. The sample holds no much larger clone one base away, and base qualities are not on file.

In the germline V gene, CDR1 corresponds to WSHSY and CDR2 to SAAADI. The CDR3 spans 15 residues, from the cysteine through the phenylalanine. Only the CDR3 portion is preserved as DNA: 45 bases, with reading frame beginning at the first base. V has 3 bases trimmed and J has 4 bases trimmed; junction bases matching no gene number 6. In total, approximately 610 healthy bone marrow donors made up the cohort. At the time of sampling, all cohort members were nominally healthy, though unrecorded immune exposures were likely present. The donor tested CMV seropositive, placing the donor among the roughly 300 seropositive members of the cohort. A peripheral blood sample was provided by each donor, and peripheral blood mononuclear cells were used for TCR beta sequencing. Genomic DNA extraction from the blood cell samples was performed with the Qiagen DNeasy Blood Extraction Kit. Study-level results and caveats: While some public TCRs were present in many individuals, most TCR sequences turned up only very rarely across donors. The only immune exposure information available for the cohort was CMV serostatus. A total of about 150 TCR beta chains were listed by the study as associated with cytomegalovirus. Correlated functional status among segregating V segments might reflect linkage disequilibrium, but an unknown experimental factor could not be ruled out. A cluster of highly shared sequence variants was judged likely to be a technical artifact of the sequencing pipeline. A further reported finding was that TCR beta sequences accurately predicted the HLA-A and HLA-B alleles for most subjects in the first cohort. Assigning TCR associations to individual alleles was difficult when HLA alleles, especially DR and DQ, strongly co-occurred. A few of the identified cytomegalovirus-associated TCR beta chains were confirmed in vitro to be specific for cytomegalovirus antigens. According to a later analysis, TCR association rates differed among HLA loci, with DRB1 alleles showing the most associated TCRs and HLA-C alleles showing the fewest. Broadly in line with IMGT annotations, most TCR beta V segments showed up in productive rearrangements about 87% or about 30% of the time in an earlier analysis of around 550 of the donors. Some 16 rarely observed V segments, including chromosome 9 orphons, were excluded from the earlier analysis of about 600 of the donors because counts were too low. In this cohort, only TCR beta chains were sequenced, and detectable features were limited by the absence of alpha or paired-chain data. Compared with equally common non-associated chains, HLA-associated TCR beta chains in a later analysis were more clonally expanded and had lower generation probabilities. In a later analysis, several top co-occurrence clusters were reported to appear linked to parvovirus B19, influenza, CMV and Epstein-Barr virus. V-gene and J-gene trimming of TCR beta chains was associated with a missense DCLRE1C variant in a later genetic analysis, and the association was replicated in an independent cohort. Because the 87-base-pair reads could not distinguish some IMGT-functional V segments, including TRBV6-2 and TRBV6-3, those segments were excluded. A later analysis found that most CMV-associated TCR beta chains appeared HLA-restricted, with HLA associations seemingly driven largely by CMV exposure. HLA typing was unavailable for some donors at each locus, so association tests used only the typed subset. At a false discovery rate of 0.05, a later analysis linked under 20,000 TCR beta sequences to specific HLA alleles. Presence/absence analyses assumed roughly uniform sequencing depth across donors, an assumption that may not hold. Cytomegalovirus status was reported to be diagnosed by the classifier with high specificity and sensitivity in both the original and validation cohorts. The authors suggested that the approach could potentially be generalized to other disease states and immunological phenotypes. In a later genetic analysis, fewer N-insertions in productive TCRs were reported among donors in an Asian-associated ancestry cluster than the roughly 670-donor mean.

The material sequenced was PBMCs. The TCR was taken from a man aged 25-45 years in good health and CMV-seropositive. The sequence is built from TRBV10-2 and TRBJ2-3, with TRBD2 identical over 8 junction bases. The nucleotide sequence is TGCGCCAGCAGTGAACGGGGGGGCTTACCAGATACGCAGTATTTT. Its protein is CASSERGGLPDTQYF.